One sample yielded the 30 T cell receptor beta chains listed below, sequenced in a study of human T cells and chemical hapten exposure (dated by TCRdb to 2020 to 2022). The library was generated by RACE. Sequencing instrument: NextSeq 500. Through fastp at Q25 and MiXCR, TCRdb rebuilt clones from the public reads, retaining in-frame beta chains. CDR3 protein sequences are deduplicated, and each keeps its most common genes and DNA. In all, the sample holds 80,000 to 95,000 distinct CDR3 sequences, and 9.5% to 12% of those were seen once. Less than 2.5% of the sample goes to the ten largest clones. The sample's time point label, in plain terms: patch test 2, 6 weeks after DPC sensitization. The sample's treatment or condition label, in plain terms: therapeutic diphenylcyclopropenone sensitization with weekly scalp DPC. Source: whole blood, taken in connection with sensitization to the hapten diphenylcyclopropenone (DPC). The source is a man between 40 and 49 years old with alopecia areata. Some clones in this sample may be carry-over from other donors' samples.

This clonotype turned up a few times. The chain employs TRBV7-3 and TRBJ2-1; the D gene could be TRBD1 or TRBD2 (5 bases each). Trimming shortened V by 3 bases and J by 2 bases, and 14 bases separated the two germline ends. The CDR3 loop spans 16 amino acids. The germline V gene has CDR1 SGHTA and CDR2 FQGTGA. CDR3 sequence reads: CASSFRADNTYNEQFF. CDR3 in DNA: TGTGCCAGCAGCTTTCGAGCGGACAATACCTACAATGAGCAGTTCTTC.

This clonotype has only a few counts. The V call is TRBV24-1, the J call TRBJ2-1, with D uncertain. The CDR3 is 12 residues long. Trimming pared 9 bases from V and 4 bases from J, leaving 9 bases between. Germline CDR1 KGHDR, CDR2 SFDVKD. The CDR3 sequence is CATGSAYNEQFF. For the CDR3, the DNA is TGTGCCACCGGTTCGGCTTACAATGAGCAGTTCTTC.

The gene calls are TRBV20-1 and TRBJ2-3, with 8 bases fitting TRBD2. The CDR3 has 18 residues. Germline V gives CDR1 DFQATT, CDR2 SNEGSKA (reference sequence). V trimming: 0 bases; J trimming: 1 base; junction bases outside the gene matches: 12. The CDR3 is CSARDWSGSVGRTDTQYF. In DNA form, the CDR3 reads TGCAGTGCTAGAGATTGGAGCGGGAGTGTGGGCCGCACAGATACGCAGTATTTT.

The chain combines TRBV27 with TRBJ1-1; D gene ambiguous. Trimming stripped 6 bases from V and 11 bases from J, with 19 bases between. The CDR3 has 13 residues. Germline-derived CDR1 and CDR2 are MNHEY and SMNVEV (reference sequence). CDR3 sequence reads: CASRPGPLGEAFF. CDR3 in DNA: TGTGCCAGCAGACCAGGCCCACTGGGAGAGGCTTTCTTT.

This chain links TRBV5-1 with TRBJ2-1; 7 nucleotides agree with TRBD2. V shed 4 bases and J 8 bases; nucleotides not matched to a gene: 9. The CDR3 consists of 14 residues. The germline CDR1 and CDR2 sequences are SGHRS and YFSETQ. CDR3 protein: CASSPGGSSYEQFF. DNA for the CDR3: TGCGCCAGCAGCCCGGGGGGTAGCTCTTATGAGCAGTTCTTC.

The chain couples TRBV12-3 or TRBV12-4 to TRBJ2-3; no definite D call. Trimming pared 1 base from V and 8 bases from J, leaving 7 bases between. The CDR3 runs 12 residues. The CDR3 region has the DNA TGTGCCAGCAGTTTAGGTCACGGTACGCAGTATTTT. Residues: CASSLGHGTQYF.

The chain recombines TRBV10-3 with TRBJ2-3; the D gene is possibly TRBD2 (6 bases). The ends were cut back, 4 bases at V and 2 bases at J, with 10 bases in the middle. The CDR3 covers 14 residues. CDR1 is ENHRY and CDR2 is SYGVKD in the germline V gene. The CDR3 region is CAISGGRLTDTQYF. The CDR3 region has the DNA TGTGCCATCAGTGGAGGGAGGCTCACAGATACGCAGTATTTT.

The table lists this clonotype with many counts. The chain uses TRBV28 and TRBJ1-2, with a tentative D call TRBD1 (5 bases). V lost 5 bases to trimming and J lost 8 bases, with 9 bases between them. The CDR3 totals 11 residues. Germline V gene data show CDR1 as MDHEN and CDR2 as SYDVKM. Here the CDR3 reads CASSLGEGYTF. CDR3 in DNA: TGTGCCAGCAGTCTGGGGGAAGGCTACACCTTC.

In its sample, this clonotype was seen a few times. V usage is TRBV18 and J usage is TRBJ2-3, with 14 bases that match TRBD2. The CDR3 extends over 17 amino acids. The V segment lost 5 bases and the J segment 4 bases; nucleotides outside the gene matches: 8. Germline loops: CDR1 KGHSH, CDR2 LQKENI. The CDR3 DNA reads TGTGCCAGCTCAGAGGGACTAGCGGGAGAGAGAGCAGATACGCAGTATTTT. Residues: CASSEGLAGERADTQYF. Full variable domain (outside the CDR3, taken from reference TRBV18 and TRBJ2-3): NAGVMQNPRHLVRRRGQEARLRCSPMKGHSHVYWYRQLPEEGLKFMVYLQKENIIDESGMPKERFSAEFPKEGPSILRIQQVVRGDSAAYFCASSEGLAGERADTQYFGPGTRLTVL.

This clonotype has a handful of counts. The chain recombines TRBV5-5 with TRBJ1-2, with D possibly matching TRBD1 (6 bases). CDR3 length equals 13 residues. The germline V gene has CDR1 SGHKS and CDR2 YYEKEE (reference sequence). Deletions cut 5 bases from V and 4 bases from J, with 12 bases between. CDR3 in amino acids: CASRADSFYGYTF. Written as DNA, the CDR3 is TGTGCCAGCAGGGCGGACAGCTTCTATGGCTACACCTTC.

This clonotype was detected ten times or more. This chain connects TRBV6-6 to TRBJ1-6; D is ambiguous. Trimming removed 7 bases from V and 7 bases from J, with 8 bases in between. CDR3 length: 12 amino acids. The germline V gene has CDR1 MNHNY and CDR2 SVGAGI (reference sequence). CDR3 bases: TGTGCCAGCAAGAATGAGAATTCACCCCTCCACTTT. Translated: CASKNENSPLHF.

V is TRBV7-2 and J is TRBJ2-1; D unclear. Per the germline V gene, CDR1 is SGHTA and CDR2 is FQGNSA. The length of the CDR3 is 13 residues. Trimming left V 2 bases short and J 9 bases short, with 11 bases between. The CDR3 spells CASSLPPRSEQFF. As DNA, the CDR3 is TGTGCCAGCAGCTTACCCCCCCGGAGTGAGCAGTTCTTC.

V gene TRBV7-3 combines with J gene TRBJ2-3, with 10 bases that match TRBD1. Losses at the gene ends were 6 bases for V and 4 bases for J; bases not matched to a gene: 4. The CDR3 has 14 residues. The germline V gene has CDR1 SGHTA and CDR2 FQGTGA. The CDR3 DNA reads as TGTGCCAGCAGAAGGGACAGGGGATCAGATACGCAGTATTTT. Residues: CASRRDRGSDTQYF.

The chain uses TRBV2 and TRBJ2-7; TRBD1 agrees at 12 bases. This CDR3 region has 15 residues. Per the germline V gene, CDR1 is SNHLY and CDR2 is FYNNEI. Losses at the gene ends were 4 bases for V and 6 bases for J; bases not matched to a gene: 7. The CDR3 sequence is CASSAPGQGAGEQYF. The CDR3 DNA follows: TGTGCCAGCAGTGCACCGGGACAGGGGGCAGGCGAGCAGTACTTC.

This clonotype was counted a few times. This chain links TRBV4-3 with TRBJ2-1; 15 bases match TRBD2. Per the germline V gene, CDR1 is LGHNA and CDR2 is YSLEER. The ends lost 3 bases at V and 9 bases at J; junction bases unmatched: 18. The CDR3 runs 20 residues. CDR3 region: CASSQGTAGTSGRRVGEQFF. In DNA, the CDR3 is TGCGCCAGCAGCCAGGGGACAGCGGGGACTAGCGGGAGGAGGGTCGGTGAGCAGTTCTTC.

At least ten counts were recorded for this clonotype. This sequence joins TRBV29-1 and TRBJ2-5, with D possibly matching TRBD2 (6 bases). Germline assignment: CDR1 SQVTM and CDR2 ANQGSEA. This CDR3 comprises 13 residues. The ends were cut back, 2 bases at V and 4 bases at J, with 11 bases in the middle. The CDR3 loop is CSVESGGGETQYF. CDR3 sequence (DNA): TGCAGCGTTGAATCCGGGGGAGGAGAGACCCAGTACTTC.

This clonotype has a count of ten or more. The rearrangement links TRBV7-8 to TRBJ2-3; tentative D call: TRBD1 (6 bases). V dropped 8 bases and J dropped 6 bases, with 18 bases sitting between them. The germline V gene has CDR1 SGHVS and CDR2 FQNEAQ. The CDR3 covers 14 residues. The CDR3 DNA sequence: TGTGCCAGCCTCTCATGGGGGCGTCGGGATACGCAGTATTTT. Translated: CASLSWGRRDTQYF.

This clonotype has a handful of counts. The rearrangement links TRBV19 to TRBJ1-1; D is unclear. Trimming took off 4 bases at V and 6 bases at J, with 6 bases between the two ends. The CDR3 sequence is 11 residues long. Germline V gene sequence: CDR1 LNHDA, CDR2 SQIVND (reference sequence). Here the CDR3 reads CASSSGSEAFF. The CDR3 DNA sequence: TGTGCCAGTAGTAGCGGATCTGAAGCTTTCTTT. Looking up the rest from reference TRBV19 and TRBJ1-1 gives the full variable domain: DGGITQSPKYLFRKEGQNVTLSCEQNLNHDAMYWYRQDPGQGLRLIYYSQIVNDFQKGDIAEGYSVSREKKESFPLTVTSAQKNPTAFYLCASSSGSEAFFGQGTRLTVV.

The chain has TRBV10-3 and TRBJ2-3; TRBD2 agrees at 11 bases. The CDR3 runs 17 residues. V gave up 3 bases and J gave up 2 bases; unmatched junction bases: 7. CDR1 and CDR2 (germline): ENHRY, SYGVKD. The CDR3 DNA sequence: TGTGCCATCAGTGAAACTAGCGGGAGTCATCCCACAGATACGCAGTATTTT. It specifies CAISETSGSHPTDTQYF.

This clonotype showed up just a few times. The chain is built from TRBV5-5 and TRBJ2-7; D is unresolved. CDR1 and CDR2 (germline): SGHKS, YYEKEE (reference sequence). Deletions cut 3 bases from V and 3 bases from J, with 10 bases between. CDR3 size: 13 residues. The CDR3 DNA is TGTGCCAGCAGCTCCCAGGTCGGCTACGAGCAGTACGTC. Protein sequence: CASSSQVGYEQYV.

V and J are TRBV20-1 and TRBJ2-1; a weak D match, TRBD1 (5 bases). CDR1 is DFQATT, CDR2 SNEGSKA, per germline (reference sequence). Trimming removed 6 bases from V and 0 bases from J, with 15 bases in between. This CDR3 contains 15 residues. The CDR3 bases are TGCAGTGCCCCATCCAGGGTTAGCTCCTACAATGAGCAGTTCTTC. Protein sequence: CSAPSRVSSYNEQFF.

The chain uses TRBV9 and TRBJ2-6; 8 bases line up with TRBD1. This CDR3 contains 15 residues. V dropped 3 bases and J dropped 12; count of bases not matched to a gene: 11. Germline values: CDR1 SGDLS, CDR2 YYNGEE. CDR3 region: CASSGPSQGAPVLTF. The CDR3 nucleotides are TGTGCCAGCAGCGGCCCCTCTCAGGGGGCGCCCGTCCTGACTTTC.

This CDR3 reads CASSLADSGDTQYF. As DNA, the CDR3 is TGCGCCAGCAGCTTGGCCGATAGCGGAGATACGCAGTATTTT. This rearrangement joins TRBV5-1 to TRBJ2-3, with D perhaps TRBD2 (6 bases). V lost 0 bases and J 5 bases, leaving 10 bases between the germline ends. The CDR3 totals 14 residues. Germline CDR1 reads SGHRS; CDR2 reads YFSETQ.

This clonotype was seen more than once but under ten times. This chain links TRBV18 with TRBJ2-1, with 10 bases fitting TRBD2. There are 19 residues in the CDR3. J was trimmed by 2 bases and V by 2 bases; bases with no gene match: 12. The germline CDR1 and CDR2 sequences are KGHSH and LQKENI. Here the CDR3 reads CASSPFTSGNGNPYNEQFF. The CDR3 DNA sequence: TGTGCCAGCTCACCATTCACTAGCGGGAATGGGAACCCCTACAATGAGCAGTTCTTC.

This chain links TRBV5-8 with TRBJ1-1, with D tentatively TRBD1 (5 bases). The CDR3 is 14 amino acids. V lost 6 bases to trimming and J lost 1 base, with 13 bases between them. CDR1 is SGHTS and CDR2 is YDEGEE in the germline V gene. The CDR3: CASKPGRRNTEAFF. The CDR3 DNA reads as TGTGCCAGCAAACCGGGACGGAGGAACACTGAAGCTTTCTTT.

Ten or more counts support this clonotype. The rearrangement uses TRBV29-1 and TRBJ2-3; D remains ambiguous. V was pared by 4 bases and J by 2 bases, with 7 bases between. The CDR3 is 12 amino acids. Germline CDR1 SQVTM, CDR2 ANQGSEA. CDR3 in amino acids: CSVVPLTDTQYF. In DNA, the CDR3 is TGCAGCGTTGTACCACTCACAGATACGCAGTATTTT.

In its sample, this clonotype was seen many times. The rearrangement uses TRBV7-2 and TRBJ2-1, with 8 bases matching TRBD2. The CDR3 totals 16 residues. With V trimmed by 2 bases and J by 0 bases, 3 bases remained unmatched. CDR1 is SGHTA, CDR2 FQGNSA, per germline. In nucleotides, the CDR3 is TGTGCCAGCAGCTTATTGGGGACTAGCTCCTACAATGAGCAGTTCTTC. Translated, it gives CASSLLGTSSYNEQFF. Based on the CDR3 plus reference TRBV7-2 and TRBJ2-1, the full variable domain is GAGVSQSPSNKVTEKGKDVELRCDPISGHTALYWYRQSLGQGLEFLIYFQGNSAPDKSGLPSDRFSAERTGGSVSTLTIQRTQQEDSAVYLCASSLLGTSSYNEQFFGPGTRLTVL.

About this clonotype: An end of the junction does not agree with germline; a read error may underlie this. In DNA form, the CDR3 reads TGCTGCGTTCCTATAGACTACGGCTACACCTTC. Translation: CCVPIDYGYTF. J is TRBJ1-2 and V is TRBV29-1; D is undetermined. This CDR3 comprises 11 residues. Germline-derived CDR1 and CDR2 are SQVTM and ANQGSEA.

This clonotype was counted between two and nine times. The chain couples TRBV5-4 to TRBJ1-1, with D perhaps TRBD1 (6 bases). The germline V gene encodes CDR1 SGHNT and CDR2 YYREEE (reference sequence). This CDR3 is 14 amino acids long. The germline V and J ends were trimmed by 5 bases and 3 bases, with 14 bases remaining between them. The CDR3: CASRPGVTDTEAFF. The CDR3, as DNA: TGTGCCAGCAGACCAGGGGTCACCGACACTGAAGCTTTCTTT.

This clonotype was counted only a few times. The genes are TRBV19 and TRBJ1-2, with D maybe TRBD1 (6 bases). The CDR3 is made up of 14 amino acids. The V and J ends lost 3 bases and 6 bases respectively, with 14 bases between them. Germline V gene lookup returns CDR1 LNHDA and CDR2 SQIVND (reference sequence). This CDR3 reads CASSMSGGGDGYTF. CDR3 DNA sequence: TGTGCCAGTAGTATGAGTGGAGGGGGTGATGGCTACACCTTC.